These 13 T cell receptor beta chains originate from one sample sequenced in a study of T cell repertoires in cytomegalovirus infection. TCRdb fed the reads into MiXCR, producing one record per CDR3 protein. The sample contains approximately 700,000 distinct CDR3 sequences, 35% of which appear only once. Sequencing was performed on PBMCs. The receptors were gathered from a human donor in good health (CMV status not recorded). Some clones in this sample may be carry-over from other donors' samples.

This clonotype was detected only a few times. The gene calls are TRBV11-2 and TRBJ1-5, with D unclear. The CDR3 is made up of 15 amino acids. Germline loops: CDR1 SGHAT, CDR2 FQNNGV. The CDR3 loop reads CASSRGRTGNQPQHF. The CDR3 bases are TGTGCTTCCTCCCGGGGAAGGACGGGGAATCAGCCCCAGCATTTT.

The gene calls are TRBV3-1 and TRBJ1-2; a possible D gene is TRBD1 (5 bases). The CDR3 is made up of 14 amino acids. Germline loops: CDR1 LGHDT, CDR2 YNNKEL (reference sequence). Trimming took 3 bases from V and 6 from J, leaving 14 bases between them. CDR3 loop: CASSHSAGPHGYTF. CDR3 DNA sequence: TGTGCCAGCAGCCACTCTGCAGGGCCCCATGGCTACACCTTC.

This sequence joins TRBV6-5 and TRBJ2-3; D not certain. Per the germline V gene, CDR1 is MNHEY and CDR2 is SVGAGI. The V gene lost 2 bases and the J gene lost 3 bases, with 12 bases spanning the gap. The CDR3 is 15 amino acids. The CDR3 region has the DNA TGTGCCAGCAGTTACGAAGGTCACTCGACAGATACGCAGTATTTT. As protein: CASSYEGHSTDTQYF.

V gene TRBV10-3 combines with J gene TRBJ1-2, with TRBD1 as a possible D gene (5 bases). CDR1 is ENHRY and CDR2 is SYGVKD in the germline V gene. The CDR3 covers 14 residues. V was cut by 2 bases and J by 4 bases, with 11 bases left in between. The CDR3 protein is CAISEAQGPYGYTF. Here the CDR3 DNA reads TGTGCCATCAGTGAGGCCCAGGGACCCTATGGCTACACCTTC.

V and J are TRBV5-1 and TRBJ1-1; a possible D gene is TRBD1 (5 bases). Germline V gene sequence: CDR1 SGHRS, CDR2 YFSETQ. Trimming pared 4 bases from V and 0 bases from J, leaving 19 bases between. The length of the CDR3 is 17 residues. The CDR3 sequence is CASSEPFRGGLNTEAFF. CDR3 in DNA: TGCGCCAGCAGCGAACCCTTTCGGGGGGGGTTGAACACTGAAGCTTTCTTT.

This clonotype was recorded once. This CDR3 is CALGRDEQFF. Written as DNA, the CDR3 is TGTGCCCTAGGGCGGGATGAGCAGTTCTTC. The rearrangement links TRBV27 to TRBJ2-1; D may be TRBD2 (5 bases). The CDR3 length is 10 residues. Deletions cut 11 bases from V and 8 bases from J, with 10 bases between. Germline CDR1 MNHEY, CDR2 SMNVEV (reference sequence).

This clonotype was found a few times. The gene calls are TRBV24-1 and TRBJ2-5, with TRBD1 matching over 8 bases. The CDR3 has 15 residues. Germline V gene lookup returns CDR1 KGHDR and CDR2 SFDVKD. Unmatched junction bases numbered 4, after V lost 4 bases and J lost 1 base. The CDR3 spells CATSDPQGGQETQYF. The CDR3 DNA reads TGTGCCACCAGTGACCCACAGGGGGGCCAAGAGACCCAGTACTTC.

The chain uses TRBV7-8 and TRBJ1-4, with TRBD1 as a possible D gene (6 bases). The CDR3 runs to 15 residues. The ends were cut back, 5 bases at V and 7 bases at J, with 17 bases in the middle. The germline V gene encodes CDR1 SGHVS and CDR2 FQNEAQ. This CDR3 reads CASSPWDILSEKLFF. The CDR3 nucleotides read TGTGCCAGCAGCCCCTGGGACATACTGTCTGAAAAACTGTTTTTT.

This clonotype has just one count. An end of the junction does not agree with germline; a read error may underlie this. This chain links TRBV7-2 with TRBJ1-2; D remains unclear. Germline-derived CDR1 and CDR2 are SGHTA and FQGNSA. The CDR3 runs to 14 residues. The CDR3 sequence is CASSLSGIHYCYTF. The CDR3 bases are TGTGCCAGCAGCTTATCCGGGATACACTATTGCTACACCTTC.

In its sample, this clonotype was seen once. The chain has TRBV28 and TRBJ2-7; tentative D call: TRBD2 (6 bases). The germline V and J ends were trimmed by 10 bases and 3 bases, with 13 bases remaining between them. This CDR3 is built from 12 residues. The V gene's germline CDR1 is MDHEN and CDR2 SYDVKM. This CDR3 reads CATRGLFYEQYF. In DNA, the CDR3 is TGTGCCACCCGGGGACTTTTCTACGAGCAGTACTTC.

This clonotype was detected ten times or more. The V call is TRBV7-2, the J call TRBJ1-6, with no clear D. Looked up from germline, CDR1 is SGHTA and CDR2 is FQGNSA. The CDR3 covers 15 residues. The V end lost 2 bases, the J end lost 6 bases, and 11 bases lay between the germline ends. The CDR3 reads CASSLNPLVNSPLHF. The DNA for the CDR3 is TGTGCCAGCAGCTTAAACCCCCTGGTTAATTCACCCCTCCACTTT.

There are many counts of this clonotype. This chain connects TRBV7-2 to TRBJ2-3; 9 bases fit TRBD2. V trimming: 6 bases; J trimming: 6 bases; junction bases outside the gene matches: 10. The CDR3 is made up of 15 amino acids. CDR1 is SGHTA, CDR2 FQGNSA, per germline. The chain's CDR3 is CASSPSGGRWDTQYF. In DNA form, the CDR3 reads TGTGCCAGCAGTCCAAGCGGGGGGAGGTGGGATACGCAGTATTTT. Looking up the rest from reference TRBV7-2 and TRBJ2-3 gives the full variable domain: GAGVSQSPSNKVTEKGKDVELRCDPISGHTALYWYRQSLGQGLEFLIYFQGNSAPDKSGLPSDRFSAERTGGSVSTLTIQRTQQEDSAVYLCASSPSGGRWDTQYFGPGTRLTVL.

The gene calls are TRBV7-6 and TRBJ2-5, with TRBD2 identical over 10 bases. The J segment lost 5 bases and the V segment lost 5 bases, leaving 5 bases of the junction unmatched. This CDR3 is 14 amino acids long. The germline CDR1 and CDR2 sequences are SGHVS and FNYEAQ. The CDR3 coding sequence is TGTGCCAGCAGCGGACCGGGACTAGCGGAGACCCAGTACTTC. It codes for CASSGPGLAETQYF.